Sequencing of this T cell receptor beta chain was carried out in a study of CD8+CD57+ T cells in acquired aplastic anemia. Profiling that covered TCR beta VDJ and CDR3 relied on genomic DNA as its template. One entry per CDR3 protein, called by TCRdb with MiXCR from the reads. The sample lists tens of thousands of distinct CDR3 sequences, about three quarters seen once, with approximately 80% in the top ten. CD8+CD57+ cell expansion, shown by flow cytometry, had occurred in the patients selected for sequencing. Trimming left V 5 bases short and J 4 bases short, with 14 bases between. The CDR3 is 14 amino acids. The germline gives CDR1 SNHLY, CDR2 FYNNEI.

The clonotype originates from a human donor with aplastic anemia. Sample: sorted CD4+, CD8+, or CD8+CD57+ T cells (not recorded which) from PBMCs. This rearrangement joins TRBV2 to TRBJ1-2; D is unresolved. The CDR3 DNA reads as TGTGCCAGCAGTCCCGGGCTGGAGATCTATGGCTACACCTTC. It codes for CASSPGLEIYGYTF.